This T cell receptor beta chain comes out of a study of T-cell reconstitution after alpha-beta-depleted transplantation in children. Germline-derived CDR1 and CDR2 are SQVTM and ANQGSEA. V lost 7 bases and J lost 0, with 10 bases in between. CDR3 length: 13 residues. It was with unique molecular identifiers that the TCRbeta library was prepared. A single record per CDR3 protein comes from TCRdb applying MiXCR to the PCR reads. The sample comprises around 530,000 distinct CDR3 sequences, about 31% of which are singletons, and under 3% rests with the top ten. The specimen was PBMCs from the stem cell graft donor, collected from the stem cell graft. V gene TRBV29-1 combines with J gene TRBJ2-1; no clear D. This receptor was taken from a human donor who donated a stem cell graft to a child with aplastic anemia. The CDR3 sequence is CSGSDSSYNEQFF. CDR3 in DNA: TGCAGCGGCAGCGATAGCTCCTACAATGAGCAGTTCTTC.